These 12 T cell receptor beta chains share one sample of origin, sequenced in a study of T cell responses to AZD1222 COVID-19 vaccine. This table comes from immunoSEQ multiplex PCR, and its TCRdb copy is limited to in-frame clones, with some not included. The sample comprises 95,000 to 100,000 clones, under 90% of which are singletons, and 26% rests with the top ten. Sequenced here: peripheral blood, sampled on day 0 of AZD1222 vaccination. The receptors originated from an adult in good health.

CDR3 residues: CASSYRVVNTEAFF. In DNA, the CDR3 is TGTGCCAGCAGTTACCGCGTAGTGAACACTGAAGCTTTCTTT. V gene TRBV6-5 combines with J gene TRBJ1-1; no clear D gene. The V end lost 2 bases, the J end lost 0 bases, and 7 bases lay between the germline ends. This CDR3 has 14 residues. Per germline, CDR1 MNHEY and CDR2 SVGAGI.

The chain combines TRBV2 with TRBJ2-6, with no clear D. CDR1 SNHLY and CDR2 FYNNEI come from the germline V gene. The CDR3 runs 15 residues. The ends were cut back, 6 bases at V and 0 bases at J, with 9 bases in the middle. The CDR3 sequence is CASSLLGSGANVLTF. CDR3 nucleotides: TGTGCCAGCAGCCTTCTAGGCTCTGGGGCCAACGTCCTGACTTTC.

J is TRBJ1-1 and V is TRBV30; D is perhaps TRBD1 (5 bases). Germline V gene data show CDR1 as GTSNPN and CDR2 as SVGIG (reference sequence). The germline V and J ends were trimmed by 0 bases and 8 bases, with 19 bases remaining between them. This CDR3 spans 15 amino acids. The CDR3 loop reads CAWSVGAHPRQEAFF. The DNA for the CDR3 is TGTGCCTGGAGTGTAGGGGCGCACCCCCGTCAGGAAGCTTTCTTT.

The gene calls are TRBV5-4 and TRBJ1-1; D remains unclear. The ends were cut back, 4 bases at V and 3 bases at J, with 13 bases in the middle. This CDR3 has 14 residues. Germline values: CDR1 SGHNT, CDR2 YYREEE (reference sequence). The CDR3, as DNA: TGTGCCAGCAGCCCCACGGCTGGGTACACTGAAGCTTTCTTT. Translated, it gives CASSPTAGYTEAFF.

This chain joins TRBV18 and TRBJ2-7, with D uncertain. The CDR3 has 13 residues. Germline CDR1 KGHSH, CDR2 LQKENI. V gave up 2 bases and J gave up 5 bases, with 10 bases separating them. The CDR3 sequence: CASSPVGSHEQYF. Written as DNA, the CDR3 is TGTGCCAGCTCACCAGTAGGGTCCCACGAGCAGTACTTC.

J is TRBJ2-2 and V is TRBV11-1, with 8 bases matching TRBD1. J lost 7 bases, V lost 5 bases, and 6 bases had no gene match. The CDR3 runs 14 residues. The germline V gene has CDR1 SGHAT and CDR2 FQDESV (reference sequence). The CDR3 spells CASSPQGAGGELFF. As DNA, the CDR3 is TGTGCCAGCAGCCCCCAGGGGGCCGGCGGGGAGCTGTTTTTT.

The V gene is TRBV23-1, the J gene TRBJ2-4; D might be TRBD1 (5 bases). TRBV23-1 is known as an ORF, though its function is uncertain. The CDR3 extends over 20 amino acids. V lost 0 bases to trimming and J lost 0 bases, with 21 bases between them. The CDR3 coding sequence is TGCGCCAGCAGTCAATCGTATCATGGAAGGGGCCCTTTAGCCAAAAACATTCAGTACTTC. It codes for CASSQSYHGRGPLAKNIQYF.

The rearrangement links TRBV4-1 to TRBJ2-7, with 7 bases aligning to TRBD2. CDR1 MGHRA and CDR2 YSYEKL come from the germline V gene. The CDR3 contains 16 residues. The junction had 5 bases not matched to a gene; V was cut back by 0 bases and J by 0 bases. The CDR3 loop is CASSQDVGGSSYEQYF. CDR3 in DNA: TGCGCCAGCAGCCAAGATGTCGGGGGGAGCTCCTACGAGCAGTACTTC.

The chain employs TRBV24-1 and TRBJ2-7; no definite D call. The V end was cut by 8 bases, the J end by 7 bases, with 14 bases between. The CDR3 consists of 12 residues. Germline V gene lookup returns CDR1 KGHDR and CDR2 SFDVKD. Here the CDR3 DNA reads TGTGCCACCATTCCATCCTTGGGGGAGCAGTACTTC. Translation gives CATIPSLGEQYF.

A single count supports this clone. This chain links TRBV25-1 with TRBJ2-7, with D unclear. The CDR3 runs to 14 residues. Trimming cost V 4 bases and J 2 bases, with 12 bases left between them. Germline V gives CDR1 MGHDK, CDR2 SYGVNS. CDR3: CASSGPGQTYEQYF. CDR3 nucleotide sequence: TGTGCCAGCAGTGGCCCAGGCCAGACCTACGAGCAGTACTTC.

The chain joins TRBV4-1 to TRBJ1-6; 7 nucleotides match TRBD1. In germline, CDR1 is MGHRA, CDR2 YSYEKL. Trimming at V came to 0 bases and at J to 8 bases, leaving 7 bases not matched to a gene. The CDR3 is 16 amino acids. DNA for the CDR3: TGCGCCAGCAGCCAAGAAGGGGGCAGCATGGATTCACCCCTCCACTTT. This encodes CASSQEGGSMDSPLHF.

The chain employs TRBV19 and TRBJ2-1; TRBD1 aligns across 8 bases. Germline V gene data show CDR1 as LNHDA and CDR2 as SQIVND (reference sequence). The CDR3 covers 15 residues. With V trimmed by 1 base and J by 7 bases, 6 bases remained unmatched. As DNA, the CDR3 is TGTGCCAGTAGTATAGGTCCAGGGGGCGCGAATGAGCAGTTCTTC. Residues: CASSIGPGGANEQFF.